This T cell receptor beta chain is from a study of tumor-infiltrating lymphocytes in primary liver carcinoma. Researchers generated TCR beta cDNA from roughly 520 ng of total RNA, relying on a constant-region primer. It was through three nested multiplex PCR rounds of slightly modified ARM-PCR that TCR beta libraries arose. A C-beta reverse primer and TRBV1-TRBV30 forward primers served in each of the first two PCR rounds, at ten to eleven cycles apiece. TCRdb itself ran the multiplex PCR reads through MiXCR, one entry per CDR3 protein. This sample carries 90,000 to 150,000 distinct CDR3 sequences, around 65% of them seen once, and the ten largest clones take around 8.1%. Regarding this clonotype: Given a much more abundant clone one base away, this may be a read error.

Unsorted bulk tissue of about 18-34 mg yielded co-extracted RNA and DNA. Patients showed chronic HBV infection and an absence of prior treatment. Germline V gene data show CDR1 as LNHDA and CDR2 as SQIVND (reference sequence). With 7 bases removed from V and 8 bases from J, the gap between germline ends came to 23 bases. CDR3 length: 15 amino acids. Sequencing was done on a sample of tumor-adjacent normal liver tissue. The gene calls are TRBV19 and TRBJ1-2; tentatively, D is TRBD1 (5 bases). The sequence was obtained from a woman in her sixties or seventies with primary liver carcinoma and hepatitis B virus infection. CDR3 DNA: TGTGCCAGTACGACCCCGGGGCCTTGGAATGAGGGCTACACCTTC. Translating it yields CASTTPGPWNEGYTF.